The 23 T cell receptor beta chains in this list originate from one sample, sequenced in a study of shared clonotypes between healthy human individuals. TCRdb's copy holds only in-frame clones and misses some; the assay was immunoSEQ multiplex PCR. The sample carries roughly 1,000,000 clones, 70% to 80% recorded once. Sequencing was performed on memory CD4+ T cells from PBMCs. The subset is: CD45RA-negative fraction. The receptors shown here come from a man in his late teens or twenties in good health. Some clones in this sample may be carry-over from other donors' samples.

This chain uses TRBV18 with TRBJ2-1; 10 nucleotides agree with TRBD2. J gave up 2 bases and V 3 bases, and 4 bases lay outside the gene matches. This CDR3 has 16 residues. Germline V gives CDR1 KGHSH, CDR2 LQKENI. CDR3 residues: CASSPPSGRTYNEQFF. In DNA form, the CDR3 reads TGTGCCAGCTCACCCCCTAGCGGGAGAACCTACAATGAGCAGTTCTTC.

The rearrangement links TRBV5-1 to TRBJ2-2, with 10 positions matching TRBD1. Germline loops: CDR1 SGHRS, CDR2 YFSETQ. This CDR3 spans 15 amino acids. V shed 4 bases, J shed 5 bases, and the junction held 5 bases outside the gene matches. CDR3 sequence reads: CASSADRGSTGELFF. CDR3 coding DNA: TGCGCCAGCAGCGCGGACAGGGGGAGTACCGGGGAGCTGTTTTTT.

This clone was detected once. The chain couples TRBV5-1 to TRBJ1-4; 10 bases line up with TRBD1. There are 16 residues in the CDR3. V lost 3 bases to trimming and J lost 7 bases; unmatched junction nucleotides: 9. Looked up from germline, CDR1 is SGHRS and CDR2 is YFSETQ. DNA of the CDR3: TGCGCCAGCAGCTCTACCCTGACAGGGGGCGGTGAAAAACTGTTTTTT. Translating it yields CASSSTLTGGGEKLFF.

The rearrangement joins TRBV6-1 to TRBJ1-2; D may be TRBD1 (6 bases). This CDR3 has 14 amino acids. CDR1 is MNHNS, CDR2 SASEGT, per germline. Trimming took off 4 bases at V and 7 bases at J, with 16 bases between the two ends. CDR3 amino acids: CASSVEGRGVGYTF. CDR3 nucleotides: TGTGCCAGCAGTGTTGAGGGCAGGGGAGTTGGCTACACCTTC.

This chain links TRBV14 with TRBJ2-5; possibly TRBD1 for D (6 bases). Germline CDR1 and CDR2: SGHDN and FVKESK. CDR3 length: 16 amino acids. Trimming took 3 bases from V and 1 from J, leaving 15 bases between them. The CDR3 loop is CASSHFIQGIQETQYF. DNA for the CDR3: TGTGCCAGCAGCCACTTCATACAGGGCATCCAAGAGACCCAGTACTTC.

This clone appeared a few times. V is TRBV19 and J is TRBJ1-3; D is unclear. This CDR3 contains 14 residues. Germline lookup yields CDR1 LNHDA and CDR2 SQIVND (reference sequence). Trimming removed 7 bases from V and 5 bases from J, with 15 bases in between. This CDR3 reads CASTSEGQRNTIYF. Written as DNA, the CDR3 is TGTGCCAGTACCTCGGAGGGTCAACGAAACACCATATATTTT.

The rearrangement links TRBV7-9 to TRBJ2-1; TRBD2 is a possible D gene (5 bases). Germline V gene data show CDR1 as SEHNR and CDR2 as FQNEAQ (reference sequence). Trimming removed 3 bases from V and 6 bases from J, with 18 bases in between. The CDR3 is 16 amino acids. CDR3 nucleotides: TGTGCCAGCAGCTTCACCCCTAGCCGGGGTATCAATGAGCAGTTCTTC. Its translation: CASSFTPSRGINEQFF.

The V gene is TRBV7-2, the J gene TRBJ2-3; 8 nucleotides line up with TRBD2. Germline V CDR1 and CDR2: SGHTA, FQGNSA. This CDR3 region has 16 residues. The V gene end was trimmed by 2 bases and the J gene end by 3 bases; junction bases not matched to a gene: 7. The CDR3 DNA is TGTGCCAGCAGCTTAAGGAAGGGACTAGAGACAGATACGCAGTATTTT. Its protein product is CASSLRKGLETDTQYF.

V is TRBV4-3 and J is TRBJ2-5; TRBD2 agrees at 10 bases. The CDR3 is 17 residues long. Germline trimming cut 2 bases from V and 1 base from J; bases unmatched to any gene: 7. Germline V lookup: CDR1 LGHNA, CDR2 YSLEER. The CDR3 region has the DNA TGCGCCAGCAGCCAATACCTTAGCGGGAGGAGCCAAGAGACCCAGTACTTC. Amino acid sequence: CASSQYLSGRSQETQYF.

The gene calls are TRBV7-8 and TRBJ2-1; no definite D call. This CDR3 comprises 14 residues. Germline loops: CDR1 SGHVS, CDR2 FQNEAQ. V shed 1 base and J shed 3 bases, with 7 bases lying between them. In DNA, the CDR3 is TGTGCCAGCAGCTTAGAGCCTCTCTACAATGAGCAGTTCTTC. Its translation is CASSLEPLYNEQFF.

The chain uses TRBV5-1 and TRBJ2-1; D is undetermined. With 3 bases removed from V and 6 bases from J, the gap between germline ends came to 13 bases. This CDR3 has 14 amino acids. Germline CDR1 reads SGHRS; CDR2 reads YFSETQ. The CDR3 reads CASSSLGSSNEQFF. The CDR3 nucleotides read TGCGCCAGCAGCTCCTTAGGGTCGTCCAATGAGCAGTTCTTC.

The chain carries TRBV7-8 and TRBJ1-1; D is unresolved. V lost 3 bases to trimming and J lost 4 bases, with 12 bases between them. CDR3 length equals 14 residues. Looked up from germline, CDR1 is SGHVS and CDR2 is FQNEAQ. CDR3 DNA sequence: TGTGCCAGCAGCTTTTTAAGGGCGGGCACTGAAGCTTTCTTT. Translated: CASSFLRAGTEAFF.

CDR3 bases: TGTGCCAGCTCACCCGGGTTCGATCAGCCCCAGCATTTT. This codes for CASSPGFDQPQHF. This rearrangement joins TRBV18 to TRBJ1-5, with D hard to call. With 3 bases removed from V and 5 bases from J, the gap between germline ends came to 8 bases. In germline, CDR1 is KGHSH, CDR2 LQKENI. The length of the CDR3 is 13 residues.

The chain links TRBV6-5 to TRBJ1-4; D might be TRBD1 (6 bases). V was cut by 2 bases and J by 7 bases, with 11 bases left in between. In germline, CDR1 is MNHEY, CDR2 SVGAGI. CDR3 size: 14 residues. This chain's CDR3 is CASSYSGGPEKLFF. DNA for the CDR3: TGTGCCAGCAGTTACAGCGGGGGGCCTGAAAAACTGTTTTTT.

The chain recombines TRBV28 with TRBJ2-3; 7 bases line up with TRBD1. This CDR3 comprises 16 residues. V shed 6 bases, J shed 5 bases, and the junction held 14 bases outside the gene matches. The germline gives CDR1 MDHEN, CDR2 SYDVKM. The CDR3: CASRISGRGRRDTQYF. CDR3 DNA sequence: TGTGCCAGCAGGATATCGGGTAGGGGGCGTAGAGATACGCAGTATTTT.

The gene calls are TRBV9 and TRBJ2-3; perhaps TRBD2 as D (6 bases). The germline CDR1 and CDR2 sequences are SGDLS and YYNGEE. Deletions cut 4 bases from V and 2 bases from J, with 11 bases between. This CDR3 is 14 amino acids long. CDR3 sequence (DNA): TGTGCCAGCAGCCGGGCTAGCGACACAGATACGCAGTATTTT. Encoded protein: CASSRASDTDTQYF.

The V call is TRBV28, the J call TRBJ2-7; 7 positions match TRBD2. Trimming took 1 base from V and 1 from J; bases not matched to a gene: 4. Germline V lookup: CDR1 MDHEN, CDR2 SYDVKM. This CDR3 spans 15 amino acids. In nucleotides, the CDR3 is TGTGCCAGCAGTTTATACCAGGGAGGGTCCTACGAGCAGTACTTC. Protein sequence: CASSLYQGGSYEQYF.

The chain couples TRBV5-1 to TRBJ2-4; D is unresolved. The CDR3 loop spans 14 amino acids. The germline V and J ends were trimmed by 0 bases and 2 bases, with 6 bases remaining between them. CDR1 is SGHRS, CDR2 YFSETQ, per germline. Written as DNA, the CDR3 is TGCGCCAGCAGCTTGGAACAGACCAAAAACATTCAGTACTTC. It codes for CASSLEQTKNIQYF.

A note on this clone: Other nucleotide sequences in the sample specify the same CDR3. The V gene is TRBV7-9, the J gene TRBJ2-7, with D unclear. The CDR3 sequence is 12 residues long. The germline CDR1 and CDR2 sequences are SEHNR and FQNEAQ (reference sequence). The ends were cut back, 2 bases at V and 3 bases at J, with 5 bases in the middle. The CDR3 region has the DNA TGTGCCAGCAGCTTACACAGCTACGAGCAGTACTTC. Encoded protein: CASSLHSYEQYF.

V and J are TRBV7-2 and TRBJ2-5; D ambiguous. The CDR3 is 14 residues long. The V and J ends lost 3 bases and 1 base respectively, with 9 bases between them. CDR1 SGHTA and CDR2 FQGNSA come from the germline V gene. CDR3 coding DNA: TGTGCCAGCAGCTTTATGCGGACCCAAGAGACCCAGTACTTC. This translates into CASSFMRTQETQYF.

The chain is built from TRBV7-3 and TRBJ2-2; 10 nucleotides line up with TRBD2. Germline-derived CDR1 and CDR2 are SGHTA and FQGTGA. The CDR3 contains 17 residues. The J segment lost 4 bases and the V segment lost 5 bases, leaving 10 bases of the junction unmatched. CDR3 region: CASSPNSGRALTGELFF. In DNA, the CDR3 is TGTGCCAGCAGCCCCAACAGCGGGAGGGCCCTCACCGGGGAGCTGTTTTTT.

This clone was detected only a few times. The rearrangement links TRBV14 to TRBJ1-5; D unresolved. The germline V and J ends were trimmed by 3 bases and 5 bases, with 8 bases remaining between them. Germline assignment: CDR1 SGHDN and CDR2 FVKESK. The CDR3 totals 13 residues. This CDR3 reads CASSQGMDQPQHF. DNA for the CDR3: TGTGCCAGCAGCCAGGGGATGGATCAGCCCCAGCATTTT.

This clone was picked up one time. The chain joins TRBV2 to TRBJ2-1; 14 nucleotides align to TRBD2. Germline-derived CDR1 and CDR2 are SNHLY and FYNNEI. The CDR3 runs 15 residues. Losses at the gene ends were 8 bases for V and 6 bases for J; bases not matched to a gene: 6. The CDR3 here is CASGTSGRGGNEQFF. The CDR3 nucleotides read TGTGCCAGCGGGACTAGCGGGAGAGGGGGCAATGAGCAGTTCTTC.